These 10 T cell receptor beta chains were sequenced from one sample in a study of blood T cell repertoires in COVID-19. Clones were read by immunoSEQ multiplex PCR, and TCRdb kept only the in-frame ones, dropping some. The sample consists of under 300,000 clones, 86% of them appearing once. The specimen was peripheral blood. Receptors originate from a man in his sixties with acute or convalescent COVID-19.

This chain links TRBV7-3 with TRBJ2-2; a possible D gene is TRBD1 (6 bases). The germline gives CDR1 SGHTA, CDR2 FQGTGA. V was clipped by 7 bases and J by 4 bases, with 16 bases between them. The CDR3 has 15 amino acids. CDR3 sequence: CASTSQRDTTGELFF. The CDR3 DNA is TGTGCCAGCACCTCTCAAAGGGACACCACCGGGGAGCTGTTTTTT.

The rearrangement joins TRBV9 to TRBJ2-5; D is perhaps TRBD2 (5 bases). Germline lookup yields CDR1 SGDLS and CDR2 YYNGEE. The ends were cut back, 4 bases at V and 5 bases at J, with 21 bases in the middle. This CDR3 spans 16 amino acids. DNA for the CDR3: TGTGCCAGCAGCTTAGGACTTCGGACTGGCTTTGAGACCCAGTACTTC. Translated: CASSLGLRTGFETQYF.

This clone was picked up one time. The chain has TRBV5-1 and TRBJ2-3, with D hard to call. V was trimmed by 4 bases and J by 5 bases, leaving 11 bases between them. The length of the CDR3 is 13 residues. Germline CDR1 and CDR2: SGHRS and YFSETQ. The CDR3 loop is CASSAPLGDTQYF. The CDR3 DNA reads as TGCGCCAGCAGCGCGCCACTCGGAGATACGCAGTATTTT. The full variable domain, rest sourced from reference TRBV5-1 and TRBJ2-3, is KAGVTQTPRYLIKTRGQQVTLSCSPISGHRSVSWYQQTPGQGLQFLFEYFSETQRNKGNFPGRFSGRQFSNSRSEMNVSTLELGDSALYLCASSAPLGDTQYFGPGTRLTVL.

This clone has more than one count but fewer than ten. The chain couples TRBV4-2 to TRBJ2-7, with 7 bases aligning to TRBD1. V trimming: 0 bases; J trimming: 2 bases; junction bases outside the gene matches: 4. The CDR3 runs 15 residues. Germline V gene sequence: CDR1 LGHNA, CDR2 YNFKEQ. The CDR3 spells CASSQERDRTYEQYF. The CDR3 nucleotides are TGTGCCAGCAGCCAAGAACGGGACAGAACCTACGAGCAGTACTTC.

The V and J genes are TRBV6-1 and TRBJ2-5; D perhaps matches TRBD1 (5 bases). Trimming shortened V by 0 bases and J by 7 bases, and 9 bases separated the two germline ends. CDR3 size: 13 residues. Germline lookup yields CDR1 MNHNS and CDR2 SASEGT. CDR3 DNA: TGTGCCAGCAGTGAAGCCAGGGAAGGGACCCAGTACTTC. Residues: CASSEAREGTQYF.

This clone was counted a few times. The chain combines TRBV11-2 with TRBJ2-5; the D gene is possibly TRBD1 (6 bases). Looked up from germline, CDR1 is SGHAT and CDR2 is FQNNGV. The CDR3 covers 13 residues. V was shortened by 5 bases and J by 5 bases, with 12 bases between the two germline ends. CDR3 in DNA: TGTGCCAGCAGCCAGGGACATCGGGAGACCCAGTACTTC. Translation: CASSQGHRETQYF.

The chain employs TRBV4-3 and TRBJ2-3; possibly TRBD1 for D (5 bases). V was cut by 0 bases and J by 4 bases, with 14 bases left in between. Looked up from germline, CDR1 is LGHNA and CDR2 is YSLEER. This CDR3 has 16 amino acids. The CDR3 loop reads CASSQDYQGLSDTQYF. The CDR3 DNA is TGCGCCAGCAGCCAAGATTATCAGGGCCTTTCAGATACGCAGTATTTT.

This clone has just one count. One base away lies a much larger clone, so this may be a sequencing read error. The chain carries TRBV7-8 and TRBJ1-1; D gene ambiguous. This CDR3 is 13 amino acids long. Germline V gives CDR1 SGHVS, CDR2 FQNEAQ. CDR3: CTSSLATHTEAFF. The DNA for the CDR3 is TGTACCAGCAGCTTAGCTACACACACTGAAGCTTTCTTT.

This chain connects TRBV4-1 to TRBJ1-1; a possible D gene is TRBD1 (6 bases). V was shortened by 5 bases and J by 4 bases, with 23 bases between the two germline ends. This CDR3 contains 17 residues. CDR1 MGHRA and CDR2 YSYEKL come from the germline V gene. The CDR3: CASSSGPARLRGTEAFF. The CDR3 region has the DNA TGCGCCAGCAGCTCCGGCCCCGCGAGGCTCAGGGGCACTGAAGCTTTCTTT.

The chain recombines TRBV19 with TRBJ1-1; the D gene is possibly TRBD1 (5 bases). The ends were cut back, 5 bases at V and 5 bases at J, with 6 bases in the middle. The CDR3 is made up of 11 amino acids. The V gene's germline CDR1 is LNHDA and CDR2 SQIVND (reference sequence). The CDR3 protein is CASSGGTEAFF. The CDR3 DNA sequence: TGTGCCAGTAGTGGGGGGACTGAAGCTTTCTTT.